The clone carrying this T cell receptor (beta chain) came up a few times. Method: immunoSEQ multiplex PCR; TCRdb's copy keeps in-frame clones and lacks some. The repertoire holds 450,000 or so clones, with around nine tenths as singletons. This sample was included in a study of blood T cell repertoires in COVID-19. This clonotype was sampled from a middle-aged woman with COVID-19, enrolled during active disease. The sequencing sample was made of peripheral blood.

The CDR3 DNA reads TGTGCCTGGAGTGGGCAATTGGCAGGGGTCAATTCACCCCTCCACTTT. It is translated as CAWSGQLAGVNSPLHF. The chain uses TRBV30 and TRBJ1-6, with D perhaps TRBD1 (6 bases). The V and J ends lost 1 base and 7 bases respectively, with 17 bases between them. CDR1 and CDR2 (germline): GTSNPN, SVGIG (reference sequence). This CDR3 contains 16 residues.